This T cell receptor (beta chain) was documented in a study of T cell responses to AZD1222 COVID-19 vaccine. Background on the study: Pooled samples include second doses given at about 4 or 12 weeks.

V gave up 6 bases and J gave up 8 bases, with 10 bases separating them. Germline values: CDR1 DFQATT, CDR2 SNEGSKA (reference sequence). The CDR3 is made up of 10 amino acids. Whole-study results and caveats: Rises in breadth and depth of Spike-specific TCRs came after two AZD1222 doses. Within unmutated variant regions lay the reported targets of nearly half of spike-specific TCRs. Vaccine-related CD4 TCRs covered spike, predominating at 160-218 and 743-854.

As concerns this clone: The antigen is unknown.

TCRdb's table, derived via immunoSEQ multiplex PCR, lists solely in-frame clones and lacks some. Of around 260,000 clones detected, approximately 93% appear once; the ten largest clones hold 0.5% to 0.7%. The V gene is TRBV20-1, the J gene TRBJ1-2; the D gene is possibly TRBD1 (5 bases). The origin of this receptor is an adult in good health. Sequenced material: peripheral blood, taken on day 0 of AZD1222 vaccination. CDR3 amino acids: CSARQLGYTF. The CDR3 DNA follows: TGCAGTGCCCGACAGCTGGGCTACACCTTC.